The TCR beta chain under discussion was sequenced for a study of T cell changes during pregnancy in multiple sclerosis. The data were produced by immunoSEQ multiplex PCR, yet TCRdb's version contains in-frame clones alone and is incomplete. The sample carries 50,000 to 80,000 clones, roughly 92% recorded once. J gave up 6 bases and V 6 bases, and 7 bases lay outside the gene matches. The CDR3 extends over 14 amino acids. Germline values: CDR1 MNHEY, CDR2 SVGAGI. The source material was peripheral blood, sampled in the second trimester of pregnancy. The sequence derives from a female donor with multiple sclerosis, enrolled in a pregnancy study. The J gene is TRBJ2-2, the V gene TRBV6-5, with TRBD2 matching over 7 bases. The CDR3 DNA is TGTGCCAGCAGACTACGGGGGGAAGCCGGGGAGCTGTTTTTT. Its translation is CASRLRGEAGELFF.